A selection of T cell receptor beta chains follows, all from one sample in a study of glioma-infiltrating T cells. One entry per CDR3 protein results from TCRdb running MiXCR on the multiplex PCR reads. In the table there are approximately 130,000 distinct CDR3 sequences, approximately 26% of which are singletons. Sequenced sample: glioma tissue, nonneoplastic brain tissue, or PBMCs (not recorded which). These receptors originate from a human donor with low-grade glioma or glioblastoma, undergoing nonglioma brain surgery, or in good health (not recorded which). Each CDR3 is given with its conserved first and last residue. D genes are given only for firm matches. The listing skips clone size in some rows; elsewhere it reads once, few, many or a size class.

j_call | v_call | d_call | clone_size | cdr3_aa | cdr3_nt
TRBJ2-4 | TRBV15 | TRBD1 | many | CATSRGEGTGDIQYF | TGTGCCACCAGCAGAGGCGAGGGGACAGGGGACATTCAGTACTTC
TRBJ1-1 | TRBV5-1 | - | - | CASSREGAHLNTEAFF | TGCGCCAGCAGCAGGGAAGGGGCCCACTTGAACACTGAAGCTTTCTTT
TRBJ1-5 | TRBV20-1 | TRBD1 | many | CSAKTGGWGNQPQHF | TGCAGTGCTAAAACAGGGGGATGGGGCAATCAGCCCCAGCATTTT
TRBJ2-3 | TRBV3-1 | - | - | CASSQEFLVSSTDTQYF | TGTGCCAGCAGCCAAGAATTTTTGGTCTCTAGCACAGATACGCAGTATTTT
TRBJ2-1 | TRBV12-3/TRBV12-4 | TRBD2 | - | CASSYISGRYNEQFF | TGTGCCAGCAGTTACATTAGCGGGAGATACAATGAGCAGTTCTTC
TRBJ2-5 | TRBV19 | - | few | CASSRTGSAQETQYF | TGTGCCAGTAGTCGGACGGGTAGCGCCCAAGAGACCCAGTACTTC
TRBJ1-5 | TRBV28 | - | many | CASSPPGRRRNQPQHF | TGTGCCAGCAGTCCGCCGGGCCGGAGGCGCAATCAGCCCCAGCATTTT
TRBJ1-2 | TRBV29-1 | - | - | CSVDVGKVNYGYTF | TGCAGCGTTGATGTAGGCAAGGTTAACTATGGCTACACCTTC
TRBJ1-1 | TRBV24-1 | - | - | CATRPRANTEAFF | TGTGCCACCCGCCCCAGGGCAAACACTGAAGCTTTCTTT
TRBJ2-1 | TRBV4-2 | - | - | CASSQSDEQFF | TGTGCCAGCAGCCAGAGCGATGAGCAGTTCTTC
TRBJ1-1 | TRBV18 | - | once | CASSPPGRINTEAFF | TGTGCCAGCTCACCTCCGGGACGGATCAACACTGAAGCTTTCTTT
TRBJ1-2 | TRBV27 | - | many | CASSTVGYGYTF | TGTGCCAGCAGTACAGTTGGCTATGGCTACACCTTC
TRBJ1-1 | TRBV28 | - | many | CASMKAGNTEAFF | TGTGCCAGCATGAAGGCAGGGAACACTGAAGCTTTCTTT
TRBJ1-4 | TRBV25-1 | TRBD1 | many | CASSDIAGGFEKLFF | TGTGCCAGCAGTGATATTGCAGGGGGCTTTGAAAAACTGTTTTTT
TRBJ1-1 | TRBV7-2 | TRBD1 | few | CASSEGQVANTEAFF | TGTGCCAGCAGCGAAGGACAGGTAGCGAACACTGAAGCTTTCTTT
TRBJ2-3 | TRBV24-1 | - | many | CATSDPTGTDTQYF | TGTGCCACCAGTGATCCCACAGGGACAGATACGCAGTATTTT
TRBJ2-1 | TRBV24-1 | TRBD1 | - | CATSDRDRLNNEQFF | TGTGCCACGAGTGACCGGGACAGACTAAACAATGAGCAGTTCTTC
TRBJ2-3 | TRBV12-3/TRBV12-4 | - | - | CASSLGWGSTDTQYF | TGTGCCAGCAGTCTTGGTTGGGGTTCTACAGATACGCAGTATTTT
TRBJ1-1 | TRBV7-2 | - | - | CASSPGRGGALRNTEAFF | TGTGCCAGTAGTCCAGGACGGGGGGGGGCCTTGAGGAACACTGAAGCTTTCTTT
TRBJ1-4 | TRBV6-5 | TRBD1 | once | CASSLKTGARNEKLFF | TGTGCCAGCAGCCTCAAAACAGGGGCCAGAAATGAAAAACTGTTTTTT
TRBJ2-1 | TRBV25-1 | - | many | CASCDYNHNEQFF | TGTGCCAGCTGCGACTATAACCACAATGAGCAGTTCTTC
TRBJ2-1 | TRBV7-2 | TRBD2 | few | CASSLELAGSNEQFF | TGTGCCAGCAGCTTAGAACTAGCGGGGAGCAATGAGCAGTTCTTC
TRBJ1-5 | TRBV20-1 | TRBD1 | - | CSLGGTGQPQHF | TGCAGCTTAGGGGGGACAGGTCAGCCCCAGCATTTT
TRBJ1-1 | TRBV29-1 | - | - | CSVITGWNTEAFF | TGCAGCGTTATCACAGGTTGGAACACTGAAGCTTTCTTT
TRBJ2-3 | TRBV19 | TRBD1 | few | CATGGPGQGADTQYF | TGTGCCACCGGGGGACCGGGACAGGGGGCAGATACGCAGTATTTT
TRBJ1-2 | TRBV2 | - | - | CARNRDTNYGYTF | TGTGCCAGAAACAGGGATACTAACTATGGCTACACCTTC
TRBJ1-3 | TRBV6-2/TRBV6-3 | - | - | CASGNCVRSSGNTIYF | TGTGCCAGCGGGAACTGCGTGCGGAGCTCTGGAAACACCATATATTTT
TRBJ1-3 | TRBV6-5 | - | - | CASSYSSGGNTIYF | TGTGCCAGCAGTTACTCGAGCGGCGGAAACACCATATATTTT
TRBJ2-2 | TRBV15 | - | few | CATSRGGTGELFF | TGTGCCACCAGCAGAGGGGGAACCGGGGAGCTGTTTTTT
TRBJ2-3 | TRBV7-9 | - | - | CASSPVRGATGHTDTQYF | TGCGCCAGCAGCCCGGTAAGAGGAGCTACGGGACACACAGATACGCAGTATTTT
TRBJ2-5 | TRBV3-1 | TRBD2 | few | CASSRFGWVSGSQETQYF | TGTGCCAGCAGCCGCTTTGGATGGGTTAGCGGGAGCCAAGAGACCCAGTACTTC
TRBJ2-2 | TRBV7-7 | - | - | CASSQREGNTGELFF | TGTGCCAGCAGCCAACGCGAGGGAAACACCGGGGAGCTGTTTTTT
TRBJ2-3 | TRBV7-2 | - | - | CASSSIRTRPIRDTQYF | TGTGCCAGCAGCTCTATTCGGACCCGACCGATTAGGGATACGCAGTATTTT
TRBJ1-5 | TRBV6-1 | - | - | CASSEEVSFYSNQPQHF | TGTGCCAGCAGTGAAGAGGTCAGCTTTTATAGCAATCAGCCCCAGCATTTT
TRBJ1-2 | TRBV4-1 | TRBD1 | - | CASSQDDREGGYTF | TGCGCCAGCAGCCAAGATGACAGGGAAGGTGGCTACACCTTC
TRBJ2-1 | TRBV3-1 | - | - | CASSQGGQQFF | TGTGCCAGCAGCCAGGGGGGGCAGCAGTTCTTC
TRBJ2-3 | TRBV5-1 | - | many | CASSLATDTQYF | TGCGCCAGCAGCTTGGCGACAGATACGCAGTATTTT
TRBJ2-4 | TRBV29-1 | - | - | CSVTGLAKNIQYF | TGCAGCGTTACAGGGTTAGCCAAAAACATTCAGTACTTC
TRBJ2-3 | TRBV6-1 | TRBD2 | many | CASRVAGDTDTQYF | TGTGCCAGCAGGGTAGCGGGGGACACAGATACGCAGTATTTT
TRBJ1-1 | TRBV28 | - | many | CASSYLTDRNTEAFF | TGTGCCAGCAGTTACTTGACAGACAGGAACACTGAAGCTTTCTTT
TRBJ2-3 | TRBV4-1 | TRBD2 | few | CASSQPGLAGGQPNTDTQYF | TGCGCCAGCAGCCAACCGGGACTAGCGGGGGGGCAACCAAACACAGATACGCAGTATTTT
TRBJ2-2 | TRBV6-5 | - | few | CASTHSAHTGELFF | TGTGCCAGCACTCACTCCGCTCACACCGGGGAGCTGTTTTTT
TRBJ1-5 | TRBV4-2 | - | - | CASSLARSGGNQPQHF | TGTGCCAGCAGCCTGGCAAGATCCGGAGGCAATCAGCCCCAGCATTTT
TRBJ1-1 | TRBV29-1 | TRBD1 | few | CSVPKGGTVNTEAFF | TGCAGCGTTCCCAAAGGGGGGACAGTGAACACTGAAGCTTTCTTT
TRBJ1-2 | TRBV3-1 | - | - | CASTSQNYGYTF | TGTGCCAGCACGAGCCAAAACTATGGCTACACCTTC